The sequence of this T cell receptor beta chain was determined in a study of cytomegalovirus exposure and HLA in healthy donors. Study-level results: A later analysis reportedly found fewer N-insertions in an Asian-associated ancestry cluster than the roughly 680-donor mean. It is likely that the observed cluster of highly shared sequence variants was a sequencing artifact. As was reported, the HLA-A and HLA-B alleles of most subjects were accurately predicted from TCR beta sequences. Testing in vitro showed a few CMV-associated chains specific for CMV antigens.

About this clone: Its antigen is undetermined.

The study ran its PCR with 60 Vbeta and 13 Jbeta primers. The assay was immunoSEQ multiplex PCR, and TCRdb's table has in-frame clones only and misses some. The repertoire holds approximately 150,000 clones, around four fifths seen once, with 9.7% in the top ten. Input material: PBMCs. The receptor comes from a young man in good health and CMV-seropositive.

CDR3 residues: CATSRDQYEQYF. DNA for the CDR3: TGTGCCACCAGCAGAGATCAATACGAGCAGTACTTC. The chain couples TRBV15 to TRBJ2-7; D uncertain. Germline CDR1 LNHNV, CDR2 YYDKDF (reference sequence). This CDR3 region has 12 residues. V shed 0 bases and J shed 4 bases, with 4 bases lying between them.